One and the same sample provided the 30 T cell receptor beta chains below, sequenced in a study of patients and donors after allogeneic stem cell transplantation. TCRdb re-called the RT-PCR reads through MiXCR, storing one row per CDR3 protein. The table records 150,000 to 250,000 distinct CDR3 sequences, 41% of them present only once. The sequenced sample was blood, either unsorted or a sorted T cell fraction (not recorded which). The origin of the receptors is a human donor who was either an allogeneic HSCT recipient or a stem cell or donor lymphocyte infusion donor (not recorded which). It is not recorded whose cells these are; they may come from a transplant donor.

The V gene is TRBV6-2 or TRBV6-3, the J gene TRBJ1-2, with D maybe TRBD1 (5 bases). The V and J ends lost 6 bases and 4 bases respectively, with 12 bases between them. The CDR3 runs to 13 residues. In germline, CDR1 is MNHEY, CDR2 SVGEGT. As DNA, the CDR3 is TGTGCCAGCAGATCCCGGGACCTCTATGGCTACACCTTC. Translation: CASRSRDLYGYTF.

The sample holds many counts of this clonotype. The V and J genes are TRBV28 and TRBJ1-1; TRBD1 matches 7 bases. The CDR3 extends over 13 amino acids. Germline loops: CDR1 MDHEN, CDR2 SYDVKM. V lost 5 bases, J lost 4 bases, and 4 bases stayed unmatched. CDR3 region: CASSTRDSTEAFF. Written as DNA, the CDR3 is TGTGCCAGCAGTACCCGGGACAGCACTGAAGCTTTCTTT.

The rearrangement joins TRBV4-2 to TRBJ2-5; D is undetermined. Trimming shortened V by 4 bases and J by 1 base, and 7 bases separated the two germline ends. Germline lookup yields CDR1 LGHNA and CDR2 YNFKEQ. The CDR3 length is 13 residues. This CDR3 reads CASSPTIQETQYF. CDR3 in DNA: TGTGCCAGCAGCCCGACCATCCAAGAGACCCAGTACTTC.

This clonotype came up a few times. V gene TRBV5-1 combines with J gene TRBJ2-1; D is undetermined. This CDR3 has 12 residues. V was shortened by 2 bases and J by 5 bases, with 5 bases between the two germline ends. Germline CDR1 is SGHRS and CDR2 is YFSETQ. CDR3: CASSFGDNEQFF. The CDR3, as DNA: TGCGCCAGCAGCTTCGGAGACAATGAGCAGTTCTTC.

The V call is TRBV20-1, the J call TRBJ2-1; 15 bases align to TRBD2. Trimming removed 0 bases from V and 7 bases from J; junction bases left unmatched: 4. CDR1 is DFQATT, CDR2 SNEGSKA, per germline (reference sequence). The CDR3 has 16 residues. The CDR3 DNA sequence: TGCAGTGCTAGAGATGTGGGGACTAGCGGGAGGAATGAGCAGTTCTTC. It encodes CSARDVGTSGRNEQFF.

The chain has TRBV25-1 and TRBJ1-4, with D perhaps matching TRBD1 (5 bases). Trimming pared 5 bases from V and 0 bases from J, leaving 19 bases between. CDR3 size: 18 residues. In germline, CDR1 is MGHDK, CDR2 SYGVNS. CDR3 sequence (DNA): TGTGCCAGCAGTCCCCTGAGGGGAGAGTCTGCAACTAATGAAAAACTGTTTTTT. Encoded protein: CASSPLRGESATNEKLFF.

This clonotype showed up just a few times. The V call is TRBV28, the J call TRBJ1-5; 8 bases align to TRBD1. This CDR3 contains 18 residues. Looked up from germline, CDR1 is MDHEN and CDR2 is SYDVKM. V lost 6 bases to trimming and J lost 0 bases; unmatched junction nucleotides: 13. CDR3 nucleotide sequence: TGTGCCAGCAGCTTCCGGGACAGGCTACGTCTTAGCAATCAGCCCCAGCATTTT. Encoded protein: CASSFRDRLRLSNQPQHF. The full variable domain, in which reference TRBV28 and TRBJ1-5 provide the parts outside the CDR3, is DVKVTQSSRYLVKRTGEKVFLECVQDMDHENMFWYRQDPGLGLRLIYFSYDVKMKEKGDIPEGYSVSREKKERFSLILESASTNQTSMYLCASSFRDRLRLSNQPQHFGDGTRLSIL.

Many counts were recorded for this clonotype. J is TRBJ1-2 and V is TRBV18; 7 nucleotides align to TRBD1. Unmatched junction bases numbered 10, after V lost 8 bases and J lost 4 bases. The CDR3 totals 14 residues. CDR1 is KGHSH, CDR2 LQKENI, per germline. DNA of the CDR3: TGTGCCAGCGGAACCGGGACAGACCTCTATGGCTACACCTTC. Translation: CASGTGTDLYGYTF.

The rearrangement links TRBV15 to TRBJ1-1, with D possibly TRBD1 on 5 matching bases. In germline, CDR1 is LNHNV, CDR2 YYDKDF (reference sequence). CDR3 length: 12 amino acids. Deletions cut 1 base from V and 8 bases from J, with 8 bases between. This CDR3 reads CATSRVGGEAFF. DNA of the CDR3: TGTGCCACCAGCAGAGTCGGGGGAGAAGCTTTCTTT. Variable domain in full (rest from reference TRBV15 and TRBJ1-1): DAMVIQNPRYQVTQFGKPVTLSCSQTLNHNVMYWYQQKSSQAPKLLFHYYDKDFNNEADTPDNFQSRRPNTSFCFLDIRSPGLGDTAMYLCATSRVGGEAFFGQGTRLTVV.

This chain connects TRBV7-9 to TRBJ2-7; D is uncertain. V was shortened by 0 bases and J by 5 bases, with 14 bases between the two germline ends. Germline V CDR1 and CDR2: SEHNR, FQNEAQ (reference sequence). CDR3 size: 15 residues. Here the CDR3 reads CASSLAQYPLNEQYF. The CDR3 DNA follows: TGTGCCAGCAGCTTAGCTCAATACCCCCTCAACGAGCAGTACTTC.

The V gene is TRBV20-1, the J gene TRBJ2-3; 8 bases are shared with TRBD1. In germline, CDR1 is DFQATT, CDR2 SNEGSKA (reference sequence). The CDR3 covers 14 residues. Unmatched junction bases numbered 4, after V lost 5 bases and J lost 0 bases. The CDR3 loop is CSAWTGTSTDTQYF. DNA of the CDR3: TGCAGTGCTTGGACAGGGACTAGCACAGATACGCAGTATTTT.

This chain uses TRBV7-2 with TRBJ2-2; 8 nucleotides line up with TRBD2. The V gene end was trimmed by 2 bases and the J gene end by 4 bases; junction bases not matched to a gene: 6. This CDR3 is 16 amino acids long. Germline V gene sequence: CDR1 SGHTA, CDR2 FQGNSA. The chain's CDR3 is CASSLSGSSSTGELFF. DNA for the CDR3: TGTGCCAGCAGCTTAAGCGGGAGTTCGAGCACCGGGGAGCTGTTTTTT. The variable domain in full, completed from reference TRBV7-2 and TRBJ2-2, reads GAGVSQSPSNKVTEKGKDVELRCDPISGHTALYWYRQSLGQGLEFLIYFQGNSAPDKSGLPSDRFSAERTGGSVSTLTIQRTQQEDSAVYLCASSLSGSSSTGELFFGEGSRLTVL.

This sequence joins TRBV27 and TRBJ1-6; D may be TRBD1 (5 bases). The ends were cut back, 0 bases at V and 4 bases at J, with 13 bases in the middle. The CDR3 is 17 amino acids. In germline, CDR1 is MNHEY, CDR2 SMNVEV (reference sequence). The CDR3 DNA follows: TGTGCCAGCAGTTTATCGCTTCGACAGAGGTATAATTCACCCCTCCACTTT. Translating it yields CASSLSLRQRYNSPLHF.

V and J are TRBV12-3 or TRBV12-4 and TRBJ2-7; D unclear. V was clipped by 0 bases and J by 2 bases, with 17 bases between them. CDR3 size: 17 residues. CDR3: CASSLARRIDQTYEQYF. The CDR3 DNA follows: TGTGCCAGCAGTTTAGCGAGACGGATTGATCAGACCTACGAGCAGTACTTC.

This clonotype was seen a few times. The chain carries TRBV24-1 and TRBJ2-3; unclear D gene. The V gene lost 2 bases and the J gene lost 1 base, with 3 bases spanning the gap. The V gene's germline CDR1 is KGHDR and CDR2 SFDVKD. The CDR3 has 13 amino acids. The CDR3: CATSDWGTDTQYF. DNA of the CDR3: TGTGCCACCAGTGATTGGGGCACAGATACGCAGTATTTT.

This clonotype has just one count. This rearrangement joins TRBV4-3 to TRBJ2-4; D may be TRBD1 (7 bases). This CDR3 has 19 residues. Between the trimmed V and J ends, which lost 0 bases and 1 base, there was a span of 19 bases. Germline CDR1 and CDR2: LGHNA and YSLEER. For the CDR3, the DNA is TGCGCCAGCAGCCAAGATCTAATAAGCGGAGGGGGCGCCAAAAACATTCAGTACTTC. Translated, it gives CASSQDLISGGGAKNIQYF.

This clonotype was observed a few times. The V call is TRBV29-1, the J call TRBJ1-2, with D hard to call. From germline, CDR1 is SQVTM and CDR2 ANQGSEA. The CDR3 spans 11 residues. V lost 1 base and J 8 bases, leaving 8 bases between the germline ends. CDR3 residues: CSVEGRQGYTF. CDR3 sequence (DNA): TGCAGCGTTGAAGGTCGTCAGGGCTACACCTTC.

This clonotype was observed a handful of times. The V gene is TRBV29-1, the J gene TRBJ1-5; 9 nucleotides line up with TRBD1. CDR3 length: 13 amino acids. Germline CDR1 reads SQVTM; CDR2 reads ANQGSEA. Trimming removed 5 bases from V and 7 bases from J; junction bases left unmatched: 6. The CDR3 region is CSVPGQGGQPQHF. The CDR3, as DNA: TGCAGCGTTCCGGGACAGGGTGGGCAGCCCCAGCATTTT.

The V and J genes are TRBV12-3 or TRBV12-4 and TRBJ2-2; possibly TRBD2 for D (5 bases). The CDR3 loop spans 14 amino acids. Between the trimmed V and J ends, which lost 6 bases and 8 bases, there was a span of 16 bases. The DNA for the CDR3 is TGTGCCAGCAGAGAGGGAGACTACGTTGGGGAGCTGTTTTTT. It encodes CASREGDYVGELFF.

This clonotype was found a few times. The chain couples TRBV20-1 to TRBJ1-5; TRBD1 agrees at 10 bases. The ends lost 3 bases at V and 3 bases at J; junction bases unmatched: 2. There are 14 residues in the CDR3. CDR1 and CDR2 from the germline V gene are DFQATT and SNEGSKA (reference sequence). The CDR3 DNA reads as TGCAGTGCTAGGGGACAGGGGCACAATCAGCCCCAGCATTTT. Amino acid sequence: CSARGQGHNQPQHF.

J is TRBJ2-1 and V is TRBV4-2; D not resolved. Germline CDR1 and CDR2: LGHNA and YNFKEQ. V was clipped by 3 bases and J by 6 bases, with 9 bases between them. The CDR3 consists of 13 residues. DNA of the CDR3: TGTGCCAGCAGCCAGGGTTTTACCAATGAGCAGTTCTTC. Translation: CASSQGFTNEQFF.

This clonotype was seen a handful of times. The chain joins TRBV7-9 to TRBJ1-2; D is perhaps TRBD1 (6 bases). CDR1 is SEHNR and CDR2 is FQNEAQ in the germline V gene (reference sequence). This CDR3 comprises 12 residues. Trimming shortened V by 2 bases and J by 6 bases, and 7 bases separated the two germline ends. The chain's CDR3 is CASSLTGNGYTF. The CDR3 coding sequence is TGTGCCAGCAGCTTAACAGGGAATGGCTACACCTTC.

This clonotype was found a few times. J is TRBJ2-1 and V is TRBV9; 9 nucleotides align to TRBD2. The CDR3 loop spans 17 amino acids. V was pared by 0 bases and J by 3 bases, with 7 bases of the junction left unmatched. Per germline, CDR1 SGDLS and CDR2 YYNGEE. The CDR3 loop is CASSVEVAGVFYNEQFF. In nucleotides, the CDR3 is TGTGCCAGCAGCGTAGAGGTAGCGGGAGTTTTCTACAATGAGCAGTTCTTC.

The V and J genes are TRBV12-5 and TRBJ2-1; 8 positions match TRBD1. The J segment lost 5 bases and the V segment lost 5 bases, leaving 8 bases of the junction unmatched. Germline V gene data show CDR1 as LGHNT and CDR2 as FRNRAP. The CDR3 extends over 15 amino acids. CDR3 residues: CASGTGTGHDNEQFF. In nucleotides, the CDR3 is TGTGCTAGTGGTACAGGGACAGGCCATGACAATGAGCAGTTCTTC.

This clonotype was seen a handful of times. The chain is built from TRBV28 and TRBJ2-7; 7 nucleotides line up with TRBD2. Germline values: CDR1 MDHEN, CDR2 SYDVKM. V was clipped by 6 bases and J by 1 base; unmatched bases: 9. The CDR3 runs to 15 residues. The CDR3 DNA reads TGTGCCAGCAGAAGAGGAGCGGGATTTTCCTACGAGCAGTACTTC. It is translated as CASRRGAGFSYEQYF.

The genes are TRBV11-2 and TRBJ1-2; 8 nucleotides line up with TRBD1. The germline gives CDR1 SGHAT, CDR2 FQNNGV. The CDR3 loop spans 14 amino acids. The junction had 8 bases not matched to a gene; V was cut back by 4 bases and J by 7 bases. CDR3 coding DNA: TGTGCCAGCAGCTCATCTCAGGGGGCCGGTGGCTACACCTTC. It yields the protein CASSSSQGAGGYTF.

This clonotype was observed a few times. The V call is TRBV9, the J call TRBJ1-1, with D uncertain. V was pared by 4 bases and J by 8 bases, with 15 bases between. The CDR3 loop spans 13 amino acids. Germline assignment: CDR1 SGDLS and CDR2 YYNGEE. In nucleotides, the CDR3 is TGTGCCAGCAGCCCTCAGTTAGCCGGGGAAGCTTTCTTT. Protein sequence: CASSPQLAGEAFF.

The rearrangement uses TRBV2 and TRBJ2-1; 8 nucleotides agree with TRBD2. V lost 6 bases and J lost 15; bases outside the gene matches: 7. From germline, CDR1 is SNHLY and CDR2 FYNNEI. The CDR3 is 11 residues long. The CDR3 nucleotides read TGTGCCAGCAGATCGACTAGCGATCCGTTCTTC. Translating gives CASRSTSDPFF.

This clonotype was seen a few times. J is TRBJ2-1 and V is TRBV12-3 or TRBV12-4; D gene ambiguous. The V end was cut by 7 bases, the J end by 3 bases, with 16 bases between. The CDR3 is 15 amino acids. Here the CDR3 reads CASILTGSSYNEQFF. CDR3 DNA sequence: TGTGCCAGCATCTTGACTGGTTCTAGCTACAATGAGCAGTTCTTC.

The chain employs TRBV27 and TRBJ1-4, with 8 bases lining up with TRBD1. J was trimmed by 6 bases and V by 6 bases; bases with no gene match: 9. Germline V gives CDR1 MNHEY, CDR2 SMNVEV (reference sequence). The CDR3 sequence is 15 residues long. This CDR3 is CASSKPGQADEKLFF. The CDR3 DNA reads TGTGCCAGCAGCAAACCGGGACAGGCGGATGAAAAACTGTTTTTT.